This T cell receptor (beta chain) was sequenced during a study of cytomegalovirus exposure and HLA in healthy donors. Germline CDR1 and CDR2: SNHLY and FYNNEI. The CDR3 runs to 17 residues. J gave up 4 bases and V 7 bases, and 9 bases lay outside the gene matches. Primers: 60 Vbeta forward and 13 Jbeta reverse. TCRdb's copy holds only in-frame clones and misses some; the assay was immunoSEQ multiplex PCR. The sample yields approximately 97,000 clones, roughly 80% seen once. This sequence was found in a man in his forties or fifties in good health and CMV-seronegative. The rearrangement joins TRBV2 to TRBJ2-2; 13 bases map to TRBD2. Specimen: PBMCs. CDR3 in amino acids: CASTVTSGGPLTGELFF. The CDR3 DNA follows: TGTGCCAGCACCGTGACTAGCGGGGGGCCTCTCACCGGGGAGCTGTTTTTT.